This passage covers 13 T cell receptor beta chains from one sample sequenced in a study of CD8+ T cells in alopecia areata. Reverse transcribed after extraction, RNA yielded cDNA as the sequencing template. The repertoire was sequenced with immunoSEQ multiplex PCR; TCRdb's copy has only in-frame clones and lacks some. The sample shows some 190,000 clones, about three fifths of them seen only once. Treatment described: oral pan-JAK inhibitor, 5-10 mg twice daily. Sequenced material: CD4+ T cells sorted from blood, taken between weeks 49 and 50, from a patient treated with tofacitinib. All receptors come from a human donor with alopecia areata.

The chain recombines TRBV7-6 with TRBJ2-2; possible D gene TRBD2, 5 bases. Germline-derived CDR1 and CDR2 are SGHVS and FNYEAQ. The ends were cut back, 5 bases at V and 0 bases at J, with 13 bases in the middle. This CDR3 is 16 amino acids long. The chain's CDR3 is CASSVWGSANTGELFF. CDR3 DNA: TGTGCCAGCAGCGTCTGGGGTAGCGCGAACACCGGGGAGCTGTTTTTT.

This sequence joins TRBV2 and TRBJ1-5; D possibly corresponds to TRBD1 (5 bases). With 3 bases removed from V and 6 bases from J, the gap between germline ends came to 9 bases. CDR3 length: 13 amino acids. Germline V gene sequence: CDR1 SNHLY, CDR2 FYNNEI. CDR3 sequence reads: CASSDFTGQPQHF. DNA for the CDR3: TGTGCCAGCAGTGATTTTACAGGTCAGCCCCAGCATTTT.

This clone was seen once. V is TRBV4-3 and J is TRBJ2-3, with TRBD2 matching over 9 bases. Germline CDR1 reads LGHNA; CDR2 reads YSLEER. There are 16 residues in the CDR3. V was clipped by 1 base and J by 2 bases; unmatched bases: 4. The CDR3 DNA sequence: TGCGCCAGCAGCCAAGGAGCGGGGGGCGACACAGATACGCAGTATTTT. Its protein product is CASSQGAGGDTDTQYF.

This clone was seen more than once but under ten times. One junction end disagrees with the germline gene, perhaps due to a read error. This chain uses TRBV7-2 with TRBJ2-7, with D tentatively TRBD2 (7 bases). CDR1 is SGHTA, CDR2 FQGNSA, per germline. This CDR3 is 11 amino acids long. DNA of the CDR3: TGTGCCAGCAGTTTAGGGGGGGAGGAGTACTTC. Translated, it gives CASSLGGEEYF.

V is TRBV12-5 and J is TRBJ1-1, with D perhaps matching TRBD1 (6 bases). Trimming left V 6 bases short and J 1 base short, with 12 bases between. This CDR3 is built from 14 residues. Germline V lookup: CDR1 LGHNT, CDR2 FRNRAP. The CDR3 DNA reads as TGTGCTAGTGGGGACAGCCTCCGGAACACTGAAGCTTTCTTT. Translated: CASGDSLRNTEAFF. The entire variable domain, with the rest obtained from reference TRBV12-5 and TRBJ1-1, is as follows: DARVTQTPRHKVTEMGQEVTMRCQPILGHNTVFWYRQTMMQGLELLAYFRNRAPLDDSGMPKDRFSAEMPDATLATLKIQPSEPRDSAVYFCASGDSLRNTEAFFGQGTRLTVV.

This clone was counted between two and nine times. The chain joins TRBV7-2 to TRBJ2-1; D is perhaps TRBD2 (5 bases). Trimming removed 2 bases at V and 2 bases at J, with 10 bases between. Germline V lookup: CDR1 SGHTA, CDR2 FQGNSA. The CDR3 consists of 15 residues. The CDR3 is CASSLRAATYNEQFF. The CDR3 DNA sequence: TGTGCCAGCAGCTTAAGAGCGGCAACCTACAATGAGCAGTTCTTC. Full variable domain (remainder filled in from reference TRBV7-2 and TRBJ2-1): GAGVSQSPSNKVTEKGKDVELRCDPISGHTALYWYRQSLGQGLEFLIYFQGNSAPDKSGLPSDRFSAERTGGSVSTLTIQRTQQEDSAVYLCASSLRAATYNEQFFGPGTRLTVL.

The chain joins TRBV12-5 to TRBJ2-1; D unresolved. The germline V gene encodes CDR1 LGHNT and CDR2 FRNRAP. Trimming pared 0 bases from V and 10 bases from J, leaving 4 bases between. The CDR3 contains 11 residues. The CDR3 DNA follows: TGTGCTAGTGGTTTGGTAGACGAGCAGTTCTTC. Its protein is CASGLVDEQFF.

This chain links TRBV25-1 with TRBJ1-6; D unclear. This CDR3 is 14 amino acids long. V was clipped by 4 bases and J by 7 bases, with 11 bases between them. The germline CDR1 and CDR2 sequences are MGHDK and SYGVNS. The CDR3 DNA reads as TGTGCCAGCAGTGTAGCCAGTGGCAATTCACCCCTCCACTTT. The encoded protein is CASSVASGNSPLHF.

This rearrangement joins TRBV25-1 to TRBJ2-1, with TRBD2 matching 8 bases. The V gene end was trimmed by 6 bases and the J gene end by 6 bases; junction bases not matched to a gene: 7. From germline, CDR1 is MGHDK and CDR2 SYGVNS. The CDR3 consists of 14 residues. CDR3 sequence reads: CASSRGLASNEQFF. The CDR3 bases are TGTGCCAGCAGCCGAGGACTAGCAAGCAATGAGCAGTTCTTC.

This rearrangement joins TRBV2 to TRBJ1-2; a possible D gene is TRBD1 (5 bases). The CDR3 has 12 amino acids. CDR1 and CDR2 (germline): SNHLY, FYNNEI. The ends were cut back, 7 bases at V and 4 bases at J, with 10 bases in the middle. CDR3 sequence: CASTGTPYGYTF. CDR3 nucleotides: TGTGCCAGCACCGGGACCCCCTATGGCTACACCTTC.

The chain employs TRBV25-1 and TRBJ2-3; unclear D gene. Deletions cut 3 bases from V and 3 bases from J, with 10 bases between. Germline V lookup: CDR1 MGHDK, CDR2 SYGVNS. This CDR3 has 14 residues. CDR3 coding DNA: TGTGCCAGCAGTGACGTTTATGGTACAGATACGCAGTATTTT. As protein: CASSDVYGTDTQYF.

V is TRBV14 and J is TRBJ1-1; D unresolved. The V end lost 2 bases, the J end lost 8 bases, and 6 bases lay between the germline ends. The CDR3 has 11 amino acids. The germline CDR1 and CDR2 sequences are SGHDN and FVKESK. For the CDR3, the DNA is TGTGCCAGCAGCCAACTCTCCGAAGCTTTCTTT. This sequence encodes CASSQLSEAFF.

The chain joins TRBV30 to TRBJ1-3; weak D call: TRBD1 (6 bases). CDR1 and CDR2 (germline): GTSNPN, SVGIG (reference sequence). Trimming left V 0 bases short and J 0 bases short, with 12 bases between. There are 16 residues in the CDR3. CDR3 in amino acids: CAWSVQAGASGNTIYF. The CDR3 nucleotides read TGTGCCTGGAGTGTACAAGCAGGGGCCTCTGGAAACACCATATATTTT.